The T cell receptor beta chain under discussion was sequenced for a study of blood T cell repertoires in COVID-19. Study summary: The United States, Italy and Spain supplied acute and convalescent COVID-19 samples.

About this clone: The sample has other DNA sequences that encode this CDR3 too.

Method: immunoSEQ multiplex PCR; TCRdb's copy keeps in-frame clones and lacks some. The sample holds about 150,000 clones, 85% to 90% seen once. Germline loops: CDR1 WNHNN, CDR2 SYGVQD (reference sequence). Trimming pared 0 bases from V and 6 bases from J, leaving 8 bases between. The CDR3 extends over 13 amino acids. The clonotype originates from a man older than 75 with acute or convalescent COVID-19. This chain uses TRBV10-1 with TRBJ2-5; TRBD2 might be the D (6 bases). What was sequenced was peripheral blood. The chain's CDR3 is CASSESGGKTQYF. CDR3 in DNA: TGCGCCAGCAGTGAGTCGGGAGGAAAGACCCAGTACTTC.